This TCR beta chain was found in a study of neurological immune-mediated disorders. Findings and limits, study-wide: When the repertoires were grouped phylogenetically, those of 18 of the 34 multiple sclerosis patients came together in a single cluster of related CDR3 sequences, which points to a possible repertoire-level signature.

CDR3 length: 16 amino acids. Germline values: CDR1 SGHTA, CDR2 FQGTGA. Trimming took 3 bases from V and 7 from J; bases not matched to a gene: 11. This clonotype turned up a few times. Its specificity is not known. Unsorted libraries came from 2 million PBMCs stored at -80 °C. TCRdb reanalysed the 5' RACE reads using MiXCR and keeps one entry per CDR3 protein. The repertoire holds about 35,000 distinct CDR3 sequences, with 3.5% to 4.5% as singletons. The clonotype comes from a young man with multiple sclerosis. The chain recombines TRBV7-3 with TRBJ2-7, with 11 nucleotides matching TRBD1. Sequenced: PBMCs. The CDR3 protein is CASSLTSGQGAREQYF. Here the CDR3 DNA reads TGTGCCAGCAGCTTGACCTCTGGACAGGGGGCGCGGGAGCAGTACTTC.